The entry that follows covers one T cell receptor (beta chain) sequence. This clonotype was seen at least ten times. No cognate antigen has been identified for it. Base qualities are missing; no much larger clone stands one base away. The data belong to a study of Graves' ophthalmopathy and Graves' hyperthyroidism (dated by TCRdb to 2016 to 2018). For the study in its entirety: Peripheral blood samples were taken at the time of initial diagnosis, before any treatment was given. TCR beta repertoire signatures were used to distinguish Graves' ophthalmopathy from Graves' hyperthyroidism and to predict progression to ophthalmopathy. In total, around 140 blood samples were TCR-sequenced: fewer than 50 ophthalmopathy, roughly 77 hyperthyroidism and some 17 hyperthyroidism-to-ophthalmopathy patients. To explore V-J signatures that separate ophthalmopathy from hyperthyroidism, a discovery set of about a hundred patients was enrolled, consisting of 40 to 45 with ophthalmopathy and roughly 59 with stable hyperthyroidism. An independent validation cohort comprised under 20 hyperthyroidism patients and 15 to 17 patients who later progressed from hyperthyroidism to ophthalmopathy. In five or six hyperthyroidism patients, T-cell repertoires of thyroid tissue and blood were compared. Following sampling, methimazole starting at 30 mg daily was administered to hyperthyroidism patients, and high-dose intravenous methylprednisolone was administered to ophthalmopathy patients.

For repertoire sequencing, TCR beta CDR3 regions were amplified from RNA transcripts. The first round of RT-PCR was done with HTBI primers and the Qiagen OneStep RT-PCR kit, and was followed by a second round of multiplex PCR, then size selection and purification. Libraries were sequenced on an Illumina HiSeq2000 using paired-end 100 bp reads. Per the authors' processing: Reads were processed with SOAPnuke, discarding reads with adapters, uncalled bases, mean Phred below 15, or no exact constant-primer or identifier match. High-quality paired reads were merged with COPE v1.2.5. Each unique nucleotide sequence was treated as a clonotype, and MiTCR v1.1 was used to align the clonotypes to the IMGT TRB V, D and J references. Analysis was restricted to V-J combinations with a frequency above 0.0001, which covered about 99% of repertoires. A TCR clonal expansion and chaos score per V-J combination was defined as the ratio of F50 clonal expansion to chaos observed in the TCRdist matrix. Features were reduced by Welch's t-statistics and random forest to roughly 14 V-J combinations, which fed a naive Bayes classifier. The similarity between thyroid and blood repertoires was quantified using the Morisita-Horn index. TCRdb took the public reads, trimmed them with fastp at Q25, ran MiXCR for clone calling and kept in-frame beta chains. Merged by CDR3 protein, the rows form single entries marked with the most common genes and DNA. TCRdb's processing, not the study's, gives the V and J calls here. Here the sample has around 660,000 distinct CDR3 sequences; roughly 39% occur a single time. The leading ten clones occupy 3% to 4% of the sample.

Here is what the overall study found, with its caveats: Sample size was not statistically predetermined, and group allocation was not concealed from the investigators. Among expanded thyroid clonotypes with frequency above 0.001, most also showed up in blood, which suggests that blood repertoires may reflect the thyroid immune response. In validation, the model predicted ophthalmopathy progression with about 71% sensitivity and roughly 72% specificity; around twelve predicted patients were CT-confirmed with GO in a median of roughly 6.8 months. The 13-signature model separated ophthalmopathy from stable hyperthyroidism with approximately 90% sensitivity and about 84% specificity in cross-validation, and 80%/75% in the test set.

The ophthalmopathy patients had moderately to severely active disease, with a Clinical Activity Score of 3 or higher, a NOSPECS grade of 4 or higher, and a disease duration of less than 3 months. Patients with other autoimmune diseases, uncontrolled infections, pregnancy or lactation were excluded. Diagnosis was based on clinical symptoms, serum thyroxine, TRAb, thyroid ultrasound and orbital computed tomography. PBMCs were isolated from about 10 ml of fresh peripheral blood by Ficoll-Paque density gradient centrifugation. Total RNA was extracted using Trizol reagent, and RNA quality was checked on an Agilent 2100 Bioanalyzer. The receptor was derived from an adult man with Graves' ophthalmopathy. Sequences were obtained from peripheral blood.

This receptor carries the CDR3 CASSSAGAWQETQYF. The DNA sequence is TGTGCCAGCAGCTCCGCGGGGGCCTGGCAAGAGACCCAGTACTTC. In this chain, TRBV7-2 is recombined with TRBJ2-5; perhaps TRBD2 is the D gene, with 7 bases matching. The CDR3 has 15 amino acids, counting the end cysteine and phenylalanine. The kept DNA is CDR3 alone, 45 bases in frame from the first base. The germline V gene yields SGHTA for CDR1 and FQGNSA for CDR2. Deletion took 4 bases off V and 2 bases off J, with a span of 14 bases between the germline ends.